The 23 T cell receptor beta chains below all came from one sample that was sequenced in a study of blood T cells in healthy people across ages. The second PCR ran roughly 7 to 11 cycles with a sample-barcoded 5' primer and J-beta primers. TCRdb reanalysed the 5' RACE reads using MiXCR and keeps one entry per CDR3 protein. The table shows hundreds of thousands of distinct CDR3 sequences, with over 40% occurring only once. The specimen was blood. All receptors derive from a woman of 80 years or more in good health.

A note on this clonotype: One end of the junction is discordant with germline, which a read error may explain. This sequence joins TRBV18 and TRBJ2-1, with a weak D call TRBD1 (6 bases). Germline V CDR1 and CDR2: KGHSH, LQKENI. The CDR3 loop spans 15 amino acids. In DNA form, the CDR3 reads TGTGCCAGCACACCACGAGAGAGCAGGGGCAATGAGCAGTTCTTC. It yields the protein CASTPRESRGNEQFF.

Of note for this clonotype: One end of the junction does not line up with germline, which may come from a read error. The J gene is TRBJ2-7, the V gene TRBV12-3 or TRBV12-4; possibly TRBD1 for D (7 bases). This CDR3 contains 14 residues. In nucleotides, the CDR3 is TGTGTCAGCAGTCCGACAGGGACTTCCACAACCCAGTACTTC. Protein sequence: CVSSPTGTSTTQYF.

CDR3 protein: CASSPRGFTWANTEAFF. The CDR3 DNA follows: TGTGCCAGCAGCCCTCGGGGTTTTACCTGGGCGAACACTGAAGCTTTCTTT. V is TRBV14 and J is TRBJ1-1; no reliable D call. CDR1 and CDR2 (germline): SGHDN, FVKESK. The CDR3 runs 17 residues. V lost 4 bases to trimming and J lost 1 base, with 19 bases between them.

This clonotype was counted many times. The chain has TRBV9 and TRBJ2-1; weak D call: TRBD2 (5 bases). V was pared by 4 bases and J by 4 bases, with 15 bases between. CDR1 SGDLS and CDR2 YYNGEE come from the germline V gene. The CDR3 sequence is 15 residues long. The CDR3 coding sequence is TGTGCCAGCAGCTCCAACGCCGGGATGTACAATGAGCAGTTCTTC. Residues: CASSSNAGMYNEQFF.

About this clonotype itself: A much larger clone differs by one base, so this may be a read error. The chain carries TRBV28 and TRBJ2-3; 7 bases align to TRBD1. Per germline, CDR1 MDHEN and CDR2 SYDVKM. The CDR3 runs to 17 residues. In nucleotides, the CDR3 is TGTGCCAGCAGTTTACCGGACAGGATCGGAGACACAGATTCGCAGTATTTT. Amino acids: CASSLPDRIGDTDSQYF.

In its sample, this clonotype was seen a few times. The rearrangement joins TRBV20-1 to TRBJ1-1; the match to TRBD1 covers 7 bases. The CDR3 length is 13 residues. Germline V gene sequence: CDR1 DFQATT, CDR2 SNEGSKA (reference sequence). Trimming at V came to 5 bases and at J to 3 bases, leaving 6 bases not matched to a gene. The CDR3 sequence is CSAGDRVHTEAFF. For the CDR3, the DNA is TGCAGTGCTGGCGACAGGGTTCACACTGAAGCTTTCTTT.

J is TRBJ2-4 and V is TRBV7-9; TRBD1 matches at 7 bases. CDR1 and CDR2 (germline): SEHNR, FQNEAQ (reference sequence). This CDR3 spans 12 amino acids. V dropped 7 bases and J dropped 13; count of bases not matched to a gene: 10. For the CDR3, the DNA is TGTGCCAGCACCCCCGTCCAGGGACAGCAGTACTTC. It translates to CASTPVQGQQYF.

The table lists this clonotype with many counts. The chain combines TRBV5-1 with TRBJ2-1; 8 bases align to TRBD2. Germline CDR1 is SGHRS and CDR2 is YFSETQ. V trimming: 4 bases; J trimming: 12 bases; junction bases outside the gene matches: 12. CDR3 length: 14 amino acids. The CDR3 is CASSLDPGTSGQFF. CDR3 in DNA: TGCGCCAGCAGCCTAGATCCAGGGACTAGTGGGCAGTTCTTC.

The chain employs TRBV5-1 and TRBJ2-3; the match to TRBD2 covers 12 bases. The CDR3 runs to 15 residues. CDR1 is SGHRS and CDR2 is YFSETQ in the germline V gene. The ends lost 2 bases at V and 7 bases at J; junction bases unmatched: 5. The CDR3: CASSFGTSGLNTQYF. The CDR3 nucleotides are TGCGCCAGCAGCTTTGGGACTAGCGGGCTCAATACGCAGTATTTT.

This clonotype was seen at least ten times. V and J are TRBV7-9 and TRBJ2-7, with 10 bases that match TRBD1. Germline V gene data show CDR1 as SEHNR and CDR2 as FQNEAQ (reference sequence). J was trimmed by 4 bases and V by 6 bases; bases with no gene match: 9. The CDR3 sequence is 15 residues long. CDR3 residues: CASSPIGQGVYEQYF. The CDR3 bases are TGTGCCAGCAGTCCAATCGGACAGGGGGTATACGAGCAGTACTTC.

The V gene is TRBV10-3, the J gene TRBJ2-7; D perhaps matches TRBD1 (6 bases). The ends were cut back, 3 bases at V and 3 bases at J, with 15 bases in the middle. The CDR3 is 15 amino acids. Germline-derived CDR1 and CDR2 are ENHRY and SYGVKD. CDR3 region: CAISEFEGDIYEQYF. The CDR3 DNA sequence: TGTGCCATCAGTGAATTTGAAGGGGACATCTACGAGCAGTACTTC.

This clonotype was observed many times. CDR3 protein: CASAGTGVNGEQFF. CDR3 nucleotides: TGTGCCAGTGCCGGGACAGGGGTTAATGGTGAGCAGTTCTTC. The V and J genes are TRBV2 and TRBJ2-1, with 10 bases aligning to TRBD1. This CDR3 contains 14 residues. Germline CDR1 SNHLY, CDR2 FYNNEI. The V and J ends lost 9 bases and 9 bases, in that order; junction bases with no gene match: 11.

In the case of this clonotype: Being one base from a much bigger clone, this may be a read error. V usage is TRBV7-2 and J usage is TRBJ2-1; tentative D call: TRBD2 (6 bases). The assigned J gene may be wrong: the sequence end matches TRBJ2-7 better. Germline V gives CDR1 SGHTA, CDR2 FQGNSA. The CDR3 is 15 residues long. The CDR3 protein is CASSFGAGSHNEQYF. The CDR3 nucleotides are TGTGCCAGCAGCTTCGGTGCGGGGTCCCACAATGAGCAGTACTTC.

This clonotype was recorded once. The gene calls are TRBV25-1 and TRBJ1-2; no definite D call. The CDR3 covers 13 residues. The germline CDR1 and CDR2 sequences are MGHDK and SYGVNS. Trimming removed 3 bases from V and 2 bases from J, with 7 bases in between. CDR3 nucleotides: TGTGCCAGCAGTGAGGACTTGAACTATGGCTACACCTTC. This gives the protein CASSEDLNYGYTF.

This clonotype is a singleton in its sample. The chain has TRBV29-1 and TRBJ2-1; 7 bases are shared with TRBD1. V was clipped by 7 bases and J by 2 bases; unmatched bases: 2. The germline gives CDR1 SQVTM, CDR2 ANQGSEA. This CDR3 spans 12 amino acids. Written as DNA, the CDR3 is TGCAGCGCGGGACAGACCTACAATGAGCAGTTCTTC. The encoded protein is CSAGQTYNEQFF.

The V and J genes are TRBV20-1 and TRBJ1-1, with D unclear. This CDR3 has 13 amino acids. Germline CDR1 DFQATT, CDR2 SNEGSKA (reference sequence). The CDR3 here is CSGRWQANTEAFF. The CDR3, as DNA: TGCAGCGGAAGATGGCAGGCGAACACTGAAGCTTTCTTT.

J is TRBJ2-4 and V is TRBV11-2; 7 positions match TRBD1. The ends lost 5 bases at V and 7 bases at J; junction bases unmatched: 8. The CDR3 is 14 residues long. Germline V gene sequence: CDR1 SGHAT, CDR2 FQNNGV. The CDR3 spells CASSPRTGPNIQYF. The DNA of the CDR3 is TGTGCCAGCAGCCCACGGACAGGACCTAACATTCAGTACTTC.

The chain couples TRBV18 to TRBJ2-1; unclear D gene. Germline V gene lookup returns CDR1 KGHSH and CDR2 LQKENI. The CDR3 runs to 14 residues. V was cut by 3 bases and J by 9 bases, with 15 bases left in between. The CDR3 sequence: CASSPSVWVGEQFF. The DNA for the CDR3 is TGTGCCAGCTCACCGTCGGTTTGGGTAGGTGAGCAGTTCTTC.

The chain is built from TRBV12-3 or TRBV12-4 and TRBJ2-7; TRBD2 matches at 7 bases. The J call could be wrong; TRBJ2-5 is a better fit for the DNA end. This CDR3 spans 15 amino acids. CDR3 in amino acids: CASSLARGGPETQYF. The CDR3 DNA follows: TGTGCCAGCAGTTTAGCGCGGGGAGGGCCAGAGACCCAGTACTTC.

The chain uses TRBV27 and TRBJ1-6; the D is unclear. The CDR3 consists of 14 residues. V was clipped by 2 bases and J by 6 bases, with 8 bases between them. In germline, CDR1 is MNHEY, CDR2 SMNVEV (reference sequence). This CDR3 reads CASSLTIINSPLHF. Written as DNA, the CDR3 is TGTGCCAGCAGTTTAACAATTATTAATTCACCCCTCCACTTT.

The chain links TRBV3-1 to TRBJ1-6, with TRBD1 as a possible D gene (6 bases). V lost 0 bases, J lost 9 bases, and 15 bases lay in between. The CDR3 is 16 amino acids. Germline loops: CDR1 LGHDT, CDR2 YNNKEL (reference sequence). The CDR3 nucleotides read TGTGCCAGCAGCCAAGATCCCGAACAGGGCGGTTCACCCCTCCACTTT. This translates into CASSQDPEQGGSPLHF.

The V call is TRBV6-6, the J call TRBJ2-4; D gene unclear. The DNA end is a closer match to TRBJ2-5, so the J assignment may be wrong. The CDR3 sequence is 13 residues long. CDR1 and CDR2 (germline): MNHNY, SVGAGI (reference sequence). In DNA form, the CDR3 reads TGTGCCAGCAGTGGCGTTAGTCAAGAGACCCAGTACTTC. It is translated as CASSGVSQETQYF.

The chain carries TRBV12-3 or TRBV12-4 and TRBJ1-2; D gene unclear. Between the trimmed V and J ends, which lost 5 bases and 5 bases, there was a span of 9 bases. The CDR3 is 12 residues long. The CDR3: CASSQDPYGYTF. CDR3 in DNA: TGTGCCAGCAGTCAGGACCCATATGGCTACACCTTC.